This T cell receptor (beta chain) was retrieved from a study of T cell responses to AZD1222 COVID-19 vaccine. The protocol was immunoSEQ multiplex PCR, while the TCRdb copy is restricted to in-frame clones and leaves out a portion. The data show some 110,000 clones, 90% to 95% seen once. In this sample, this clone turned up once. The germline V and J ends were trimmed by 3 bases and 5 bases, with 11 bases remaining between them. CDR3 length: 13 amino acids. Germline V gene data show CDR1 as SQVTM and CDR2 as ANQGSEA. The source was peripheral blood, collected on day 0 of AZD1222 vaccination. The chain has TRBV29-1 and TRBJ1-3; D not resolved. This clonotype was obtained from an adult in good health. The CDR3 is CSVDGSNRNTIYF. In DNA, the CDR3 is TGCAGCGTTGATGGCTCCAACAGAAACACCATATATTTT.